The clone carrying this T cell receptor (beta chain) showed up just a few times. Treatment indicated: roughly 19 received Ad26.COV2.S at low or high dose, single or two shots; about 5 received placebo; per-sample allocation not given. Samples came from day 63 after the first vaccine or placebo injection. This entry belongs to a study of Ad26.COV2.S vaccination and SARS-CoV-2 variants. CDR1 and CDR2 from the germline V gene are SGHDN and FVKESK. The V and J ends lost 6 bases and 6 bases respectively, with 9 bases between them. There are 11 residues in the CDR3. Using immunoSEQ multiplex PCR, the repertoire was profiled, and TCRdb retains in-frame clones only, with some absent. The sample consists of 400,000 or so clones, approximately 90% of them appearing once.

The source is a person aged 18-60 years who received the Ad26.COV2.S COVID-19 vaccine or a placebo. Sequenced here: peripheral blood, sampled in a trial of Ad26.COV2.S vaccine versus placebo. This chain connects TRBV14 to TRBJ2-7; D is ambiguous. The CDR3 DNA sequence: TGTGCCAGCAGTCATTCACGCGAGCAGTACTTC. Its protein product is CASSHSREQYF.